What follows are 7 T cell receptor beta chains derived from one specimen sequenced in a study of T cell changes during pregnancy in multiple sclerosis. Assay: immunoSEQ multiplex PCR; the TCRdb copy retains only in-frame clones and omits some. Among about 98,000 clones listed, 92% were seen once. Sequences were derived from peripheral blood, sampled after pregnancy. The receptor source for this set is a female donor in good health, enrolled as a control in a pregnancy study.

The rearrangement links TRBV4-1 to TRBJ2-2, with D perhaps matching TRBD1 (6 bases). The CDR3 sequence is 16 residues long. From germline, CDR1 is MGHRA and CDR2 YSYEKL. V was cut by 4 bases and J by 5 bases, with 17 bases left in between. CDR3 region: CASSLAGGRGTGELFF. CDR3 coding DNA: TGCGCCAGCAGCCTGGCTGGTGGCAGGGGTACCGGGGAGCTGTTTTTT.

The chain carries TRBV19 and TRBJ2-4, with a possible D match to TRBD2 (6 bases). The CDR3 has 19 residues. In germline, CDR1 is LNHDA, CDR2 SQIVND (reference sequence). V was cut by 1 base and J by 0 bases, with 19 bases left in between. Written as DNA, the CDR3 is TGTGCCAGTAGTATAGCTATCTCCGGGACGGGACTAGCCAAAAACATTCAGTACTTC. It translates to CASSIAISGTGLAKNIQYF. Full variable domain (rest looked up from reference TRBV19 and TRBJ2-4): DGGITQSPKYLFRKEGQNVTLSCEQNLNHDAMYWYRQDPGQGLRLIYYSQIVNDFQKGDIAEGYSVSREKKESFPLTVTSAQKNPTAFYLCASSIAISGTGLAKNIQYFGAGTRLSVL.

The gene calls are TRBV5-1 and TRBJ2-3; tentatively, D is TRBD2 (5 bases). CDR3 length: 15 amino acids. The germline gives CDR1 SGHRS, CDR2 YFSETQ. Trimming left V 0 bases short and J 0 bases short, with 8 bases between. The CDR3 DNA reads TGCGCCAGCAGCTTGGCTAGCTCTAGCACAGATACGCAGTATTTT. Amino acids: CASSLASSSTDTQYF.

This chain uses TRBV18 with TRBJ1-5; D might be TRBD1 (6 bases). Per germline, CDR1 KGHSH and CDR2 LQKENI. The CDR3 spans 15 residues. The ends were cut back, 3 bases at V and 11 bases at J, with 20 bases in the middle. CDR3 region: CASSPIGIQGRSQHF. DNA for the CDR3: TGTGCCAGCTCACCGATCGGAATACAGGGAAGGTCCCAGCATTTT.

The V gene is TRBV10-3, the J gene TRBJ2-7; 7 bases map to TRBD2. CDR3 length equals 14 residues. Germline CDR1 and CDR2: ENHRY and SYGVKD. V shed 2 bases, J shed 2 bases, and the junction held 3 bases outside the gene matches. CDR3 sequence: CAISEDSGTYEQYF. CDR3 sequence (DNA): TGTGCCATCAGTGAGGACAGCGGGACCTACGAGCAGTACTTC.

The J gene is TRBJ2-7, the V gene TRBV18; 8 nucleotides align to TRBD2. J was trimmed by 2 bases and V by 3 bases; bases with no gene match: 6. The CDR3 covers 15 residues. CDR1 and CDR2 (germline): KGHSH, LQKENI. CDR3 region: CASSPDNSGTYEQYF. For the CDR3, the DNA is TGTGCCAGCTCACCCGATAATAGCGGGACCTACGAGCAGTACTTC.

This clone was detected only once. The chain links TRBV4-1 to TRBJ2-1; 9 nucleotides align to TRBD1. V shed 0 bases, J shed 6 bases, and the junction held 6 bases outside the gene matches. In germline, CDR1 is MGHRA, CDR2 YSYEKL. This CDR3 is built from 16 residues. Here the CDR3 reads CASSQDTGQGSNEQFF. The CDR3 DNA reads TGCGCCAGCAGCCAAGATACGGGACAGGGATCCAATGAGCAGTTCTTC.